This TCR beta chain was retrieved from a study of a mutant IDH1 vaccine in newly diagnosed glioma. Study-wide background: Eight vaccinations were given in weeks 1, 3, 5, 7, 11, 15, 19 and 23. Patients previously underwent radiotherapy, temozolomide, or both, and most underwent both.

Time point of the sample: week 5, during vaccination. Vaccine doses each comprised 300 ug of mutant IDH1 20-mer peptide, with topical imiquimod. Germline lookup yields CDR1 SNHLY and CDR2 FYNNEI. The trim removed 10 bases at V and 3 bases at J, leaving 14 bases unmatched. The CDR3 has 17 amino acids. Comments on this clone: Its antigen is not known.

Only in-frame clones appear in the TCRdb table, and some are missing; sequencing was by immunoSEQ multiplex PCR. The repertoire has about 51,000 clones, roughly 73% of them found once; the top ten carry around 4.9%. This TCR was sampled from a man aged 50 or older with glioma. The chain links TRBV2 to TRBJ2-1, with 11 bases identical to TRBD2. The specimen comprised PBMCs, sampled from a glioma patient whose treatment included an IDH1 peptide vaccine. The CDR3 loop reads CATSRKASGGLYNEQFF. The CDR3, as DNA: TGTGCCACCTCCCGAAAGGCTAGCGGGGGGCTCTACAATGAGCAGTTCTTC.